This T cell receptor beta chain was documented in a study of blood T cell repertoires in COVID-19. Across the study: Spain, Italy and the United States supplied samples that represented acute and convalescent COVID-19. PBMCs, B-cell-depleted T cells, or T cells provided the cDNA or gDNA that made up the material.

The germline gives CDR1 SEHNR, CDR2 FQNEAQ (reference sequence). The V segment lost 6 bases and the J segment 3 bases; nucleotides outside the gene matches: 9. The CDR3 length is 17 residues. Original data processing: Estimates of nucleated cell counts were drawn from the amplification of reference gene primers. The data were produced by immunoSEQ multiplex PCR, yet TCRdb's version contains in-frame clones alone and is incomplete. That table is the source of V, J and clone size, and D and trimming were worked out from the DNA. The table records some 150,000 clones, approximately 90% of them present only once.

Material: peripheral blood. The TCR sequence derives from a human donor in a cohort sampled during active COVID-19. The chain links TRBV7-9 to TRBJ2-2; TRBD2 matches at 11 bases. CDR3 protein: CASRPRSGGAHTGELFF. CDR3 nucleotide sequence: TGTGCCAGCAGACCTCGTAGCGGGGGGGCCCACACCGGGGAGCTGTTTTTT.